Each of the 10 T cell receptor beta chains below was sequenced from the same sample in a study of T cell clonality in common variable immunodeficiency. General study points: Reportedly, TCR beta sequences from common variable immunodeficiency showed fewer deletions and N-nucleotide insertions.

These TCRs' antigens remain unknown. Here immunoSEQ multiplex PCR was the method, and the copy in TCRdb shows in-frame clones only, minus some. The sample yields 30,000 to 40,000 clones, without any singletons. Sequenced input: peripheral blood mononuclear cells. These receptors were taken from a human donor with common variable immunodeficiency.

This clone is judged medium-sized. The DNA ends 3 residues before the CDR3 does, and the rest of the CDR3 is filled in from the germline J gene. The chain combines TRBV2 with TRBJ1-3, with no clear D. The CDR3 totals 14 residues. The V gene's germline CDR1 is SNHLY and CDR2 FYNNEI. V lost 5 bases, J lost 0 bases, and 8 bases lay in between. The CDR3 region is CASSSGSSGNTIYF. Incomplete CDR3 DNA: TGTGCCAGCAGTTCAGGTAGCTCTGGAAACACC.

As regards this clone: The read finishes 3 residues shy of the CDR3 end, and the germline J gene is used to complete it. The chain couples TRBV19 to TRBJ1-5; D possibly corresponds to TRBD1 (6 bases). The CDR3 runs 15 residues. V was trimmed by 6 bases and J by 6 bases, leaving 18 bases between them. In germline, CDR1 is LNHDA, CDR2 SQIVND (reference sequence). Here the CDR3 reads CASRKTGSEGQPQHF. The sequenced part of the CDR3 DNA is TGTGCCAGTAGGAAAACAGGGTCGGAGGGTCAGCCC.

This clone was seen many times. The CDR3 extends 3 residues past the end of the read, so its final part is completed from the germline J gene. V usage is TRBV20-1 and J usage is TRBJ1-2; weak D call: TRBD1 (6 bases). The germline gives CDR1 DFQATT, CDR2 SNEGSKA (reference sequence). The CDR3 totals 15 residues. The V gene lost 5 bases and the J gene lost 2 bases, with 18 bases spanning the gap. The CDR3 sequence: CSAPSWDTGNYGYTF. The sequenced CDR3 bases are TGCAGTGCTCCAAGCTGGGACACTGGGAACTATGGC.

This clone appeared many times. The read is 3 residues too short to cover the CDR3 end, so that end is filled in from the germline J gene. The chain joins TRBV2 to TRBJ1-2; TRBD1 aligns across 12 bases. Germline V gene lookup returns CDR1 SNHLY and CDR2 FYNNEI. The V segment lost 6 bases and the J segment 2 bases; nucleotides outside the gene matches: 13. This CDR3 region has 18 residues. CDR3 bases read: TGTGCCAGCAGCACCTCCGGGACAGGGGGCGTCCTAAACTATGGC. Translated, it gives CASSTSGTGGVLNYG. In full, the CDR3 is CASSTSGTGGVLNYGYTF.

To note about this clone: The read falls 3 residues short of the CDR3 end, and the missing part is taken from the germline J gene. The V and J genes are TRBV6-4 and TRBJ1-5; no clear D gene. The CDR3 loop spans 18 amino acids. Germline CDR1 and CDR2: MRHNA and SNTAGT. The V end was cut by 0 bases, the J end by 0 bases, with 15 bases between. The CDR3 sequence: CASSDSDGAGNSNQPQHF. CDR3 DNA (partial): TGTGCCAGCAGTGACTCTGACGGAGCAGGTAATAGCAATCAGCCC.

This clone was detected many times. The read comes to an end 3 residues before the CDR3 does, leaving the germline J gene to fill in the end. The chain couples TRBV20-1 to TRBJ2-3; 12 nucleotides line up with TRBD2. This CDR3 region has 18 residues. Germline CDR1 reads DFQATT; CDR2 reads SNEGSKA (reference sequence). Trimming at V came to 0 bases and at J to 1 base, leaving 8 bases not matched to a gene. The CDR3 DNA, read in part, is TGCAGTGCTAGAGATCCATCGACTAGCGGGGGAGGCACAGATACG. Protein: CSARDPSTSGGGTDT. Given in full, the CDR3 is CSARDPSTSGGGTDTQYF.

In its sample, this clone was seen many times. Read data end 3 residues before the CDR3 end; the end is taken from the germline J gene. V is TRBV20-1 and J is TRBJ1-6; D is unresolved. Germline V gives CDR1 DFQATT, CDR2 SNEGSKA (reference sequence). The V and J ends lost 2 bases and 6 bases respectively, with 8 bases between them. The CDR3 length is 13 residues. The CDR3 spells CSARWAFNSPLHF. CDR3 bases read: TGCAGTGCTAGATGGGCTTTTAATTCACCC.

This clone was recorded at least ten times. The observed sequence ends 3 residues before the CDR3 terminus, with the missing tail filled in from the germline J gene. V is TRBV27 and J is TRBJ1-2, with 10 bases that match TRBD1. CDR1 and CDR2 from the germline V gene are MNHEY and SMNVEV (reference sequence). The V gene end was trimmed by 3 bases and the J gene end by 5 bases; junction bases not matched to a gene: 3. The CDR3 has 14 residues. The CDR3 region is CASSFRDRGYGYTF. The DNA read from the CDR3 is TGTGCCAGCAGTTTTAGGGACAGGGGATATGGC.

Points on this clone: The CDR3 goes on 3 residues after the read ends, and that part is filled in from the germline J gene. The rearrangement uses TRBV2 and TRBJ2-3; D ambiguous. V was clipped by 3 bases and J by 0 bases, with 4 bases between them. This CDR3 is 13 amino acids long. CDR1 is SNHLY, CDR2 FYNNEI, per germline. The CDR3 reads CASSDPSTDTQYF. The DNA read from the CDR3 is TGTGCCAGCAGTGACCCTAGCACAGATACG.

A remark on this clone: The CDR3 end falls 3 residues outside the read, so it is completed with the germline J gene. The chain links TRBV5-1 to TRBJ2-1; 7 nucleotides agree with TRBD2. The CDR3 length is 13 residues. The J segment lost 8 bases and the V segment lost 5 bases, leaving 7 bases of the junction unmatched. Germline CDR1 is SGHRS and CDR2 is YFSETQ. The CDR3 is CASRSGGLDEQFF. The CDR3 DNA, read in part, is TGCGCCAGCAGGTCCGGGGGGTTAGATGAG.